A selection of T cell receptor beta chains follows, all from one sample in a study of T cell clonotyping in hematopoietic cell transplantation. The protocol was immunoSEQ multiplex PCR, while the TCRdb copy is restricted to in-frame clones and leaves out a portion. The top ten clones hold 1.6% of a sample with 55,000 to 70,000 clones, 85% to 95% of them seen once. The sample taken for sequencing was peripheral blood mononuclear cells. All receptors derive from a man over 45 in good health. Some clones in this sample may be carry-over from other donors' samples. Both conserved end residues are part of each CDR3. The D gene is left open where the match is weak. Clone size, where shown, is once, few, many, or a class for clones that have expanded.

j_gene	d_gene	abundance	v_gene	CDR3aa	CDR3nt
TRBJ2-3	TRBD2	.	TRBV19	CASSMLPGGPTDTQYF	TGTGCCAGTAGTATGCTTCCGGGGGGGCCCACAGATACGCAGTATTTT
TRBJ2-1	TRBD2	.	TRBV19	CASTSRAASGTNEQFF	TGTGCCAGTACATCACGCGCGGCTAGCGGGACAAATGAGCAGTTCTTC
TRBJ2-5	TRBD2	.	TRBV7-3	CASSLDGGAETQYF	TGTGCCAGCAGCTTGGACGGGGGGGCGGAGACCCAGTACTTC
TRBJ1-1	.	.	TRBV5-1	CASSFGPGNTEAFF	TGCGCCAGCAGCTTCGGTCCTGGGAACACTGAAGCTTTCTTT
TRBJ1-5	.	.	TRBV28	CASNSGRPQHF	TGTGCCAGCAACTCAGGTAGGCCCCAGCATTTT
TRBJ1-3	.	.	TRBV2	CASSDRGNTIYF	TGTGCCAGCAGTGACCGTGGAAACACCATATATTTT
TRBJ1-1	.	.	TRBV10-1	CASRGYRIPNTEAFF	TGCGCCAGCAGGGGGTACAGAATACCGAACACTGAAGCTTTCTTT
TRBJ2-3	.	.	TRBV11-3	CASRLGGEEDTQYF	TGTGCCAGCAGACTCGGAGGGGAGGAAGATACGCAGTATTTT
TRBJ1-1	TRBD1	.	TRBV6-5	CASSYSGTGYTEAFF	TGTGCCAGCAGTTACTCCGGGACAGGGTACACTGAAGCTTTCTTT
TRBJ2-1	TRBD1	.	TRBV10-3	CAISSGQGFYNEQFF	TGTGCCATCAGTTCGGGACAGGGTTTTTACAATGAGCAGTTCTTC
TRBJ2-2	.	.	TRBV6-5	CASSRTPSFTGELFF	TGTGCCAGCAGCCGGACGCCTTCCTTCACCGGGGAGCTGTTTTTT
TRBJ1-2	.	.	TRBV6-6	CASSYGSRGVNYGYTF	TGTGCCAGCAGTTACGGATCTCGGGGGGTGAACTATGGCTACACCTTC
TRBJ2-2	.	once	TRBV25-1	CASSAAGTQNTGELFF	TGTGCCAGCAGTGCAGCCGGGACACAGAACACCGGGGAGCTGTTTTTT
TRBJ1-1	.	.	TRBV5-4	CASSLAAAEAFF	TGTGCCAGCAGCTTGGCTGCAGCTGAAGCTTTCTTT
TRBJ2-7	.	.	TRBV29-1	CSVAGSYEQYF	TGCAGCGTGGCGGGCTCCTACGAGCAGTACTTC
TRBJ2-4	.	.	TRBV30	CAWSFRGDIQYF	TGTGCCTGGAGCTTCCGAGGGGACATTCAGTACTTC
TRBJ2-2	.	once	TRBV11-1	CASSLSETSNTGELFF	TGTGCCAGCAGCTTATCAGAGACGTCCAACACCGGGGAGCTGTTTTTT
TRBJ1-6	.	.	TRBV6-1	CASSPFGGDSPLHF	TGTGCCAGCAGTCCCTTCGGGGGGGATTCACCCCTCCACTTT
TRBJ2-7	TRBD1	.	TRBV11-2	CASSSIRQGGGEQYF	TGTGCCAGCAGCTCCATACGACAGGGGGGCGGCGAGCAGTACTTC
TRBJ2-3	TRBD2	.	TRBV7-2	CASSLATWTSGISTDTQYF	TGTGCCAGCAGCTTAGCGACCTGGACTAGCGGTATTAGCACAGATACGCAGTATTTT
TRBJ1-1	.	.	TRBV11-2	CASSHGGSMNTEAFF	TGTGCCAGCAGCCATGGGGGGAGCATGAACACTGAAGCTTTCTTT
TRBJ1-2	.	.	TRBV6-1	CASSEGGLGYGYTF	TGTGCCAGCAGTGAGGGGGGGCTAGGGTATGGCTACACCTTC
TRBJ2-7	TRBD1	.	TRBV15	CATSRVIQGVYEQYF	TGTGCCACCAGCAGAGTTATTCAGGGGGTTTACGAGCAGTACTTC
TRBJ2-7	TRBD1	.	TRBV19	CASSPSTGTGAYEQYF	TGTGCCAGTAGCCCATCAACCGGGACAGGCGCCTACGAGCAGTACTTC
TRBJ1-1	.	.	TRBV6-5	CASSGGSSFGEAFF	TGTGCCAGCAGCGGAGGCTCGAGCTTCGGAGAAGCTTTCTTT
TRBJ1-1	TRBD1	.	TRBV28	CASSPLGQGYAEAFF	TGTGCCAGCAGTCCCCTCGGACAGGGTTATGCTGAAGCTTTCTTT
TRBJ2-1	TRBD2	once	TRBV7-9	CASSDRTSGGYNEQFF	TGTGCCAGCAGCGATCGGACTAGCGGGGGCTACAATGAGCAGTTCTTC
TRBJ2-1	.	.	TRBV4-1	CASSHGREEFF	TGCGCCAGCAGCCACGGCCGGGAAGAGTTCTTC
TRBJ2-7	.	once	TRBV7-2	CASSPFDYEQYF	TGTGCCAGCAGTCCCTTTGACTACGAGCAGTACTTC
TRBJ1-1	.	.	TRBV6-6	CASSTRRPEPEAFF	TGTGCCAGCAGTACGCGGCGTCCAGAGCCTGAAGCTTTCTTT
TRBJ1-5	.	.	TRBV10-3	CAISESKGRDQPQHF	TGTGCCATCAGTGAGTCGAAAGGCCGAGATCAGCCCCAGCATTTT
TRBJ2-7	.	.	TRBV9	CASSVSASDSYEQYF	TGTGCCAGCAGCGTCTCAGCTAGCGACTCCTACGAGCAGTACTTC
TRBJ1-1	TRBD1	.	TRBV30	CAWGPREGARDHTEAFF	TGTGCCTGGGGGCCCCGGGAGGGGGCAAGAGACCACACTGAAGCTTTCTTT
TRBJ1-2	TRBD1	.	TRBV7-3	CASSPGQGDYGYTF	TGTGCCAGCAGCCCCGGACAGGGAGACTATGGCTACACCTTC
TRBJ1-6	TRBD1	.	TRBV19	CASSPTGVDSPLHF	TGTGCCAGTAGTCCGACAGGGGTTGATTCACCCCTCCACTTT
TRBJ2-5	TRBD2	.	TRBV6-5	CASGAGGETQYF	TGTGCCAGCGGGGCGGGGGGAGAGACCCAGTACTTC
TRBJ2-7	.	.	TRBV2	CASSEPRDSYEQYF	TGTGCCAGCAGTGAACCCAGGGACTCCTACGAGCAGTACTTC